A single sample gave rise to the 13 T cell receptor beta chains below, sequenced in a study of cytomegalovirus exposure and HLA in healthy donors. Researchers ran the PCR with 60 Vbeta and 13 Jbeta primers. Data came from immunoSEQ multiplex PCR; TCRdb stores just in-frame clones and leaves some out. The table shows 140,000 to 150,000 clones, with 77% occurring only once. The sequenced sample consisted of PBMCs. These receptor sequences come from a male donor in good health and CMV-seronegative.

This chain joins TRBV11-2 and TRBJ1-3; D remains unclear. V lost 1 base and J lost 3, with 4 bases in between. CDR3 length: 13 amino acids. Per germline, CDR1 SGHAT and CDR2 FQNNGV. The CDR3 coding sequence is TGTGCCAGCAGCTTAGCACATGGAAACACCATATATTTT. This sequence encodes CASSLAHGNTIYF.

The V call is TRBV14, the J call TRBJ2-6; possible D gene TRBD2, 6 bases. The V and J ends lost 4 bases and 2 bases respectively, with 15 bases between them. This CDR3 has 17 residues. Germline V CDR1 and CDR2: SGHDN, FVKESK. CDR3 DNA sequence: TGTGCCAGCAGCCCAAGGGTGGGGAGGCCTGGGGCCAACGTCCTGACTTTC. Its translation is CASSPRVGRPGANVLTF.

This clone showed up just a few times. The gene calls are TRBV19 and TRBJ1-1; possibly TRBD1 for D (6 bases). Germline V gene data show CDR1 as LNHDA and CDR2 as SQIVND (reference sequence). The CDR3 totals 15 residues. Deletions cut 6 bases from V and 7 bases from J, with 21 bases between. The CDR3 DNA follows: TGTGCCAGTAGATTCGACGGACAGCCGACTAATGAAGCTTTCTTT. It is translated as CASRFDGQPTNEAFF.

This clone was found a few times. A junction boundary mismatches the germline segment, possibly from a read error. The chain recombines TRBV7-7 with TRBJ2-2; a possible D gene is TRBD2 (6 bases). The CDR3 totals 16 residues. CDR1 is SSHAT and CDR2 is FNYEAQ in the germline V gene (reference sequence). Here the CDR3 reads CASSLVGGPNTGELFF. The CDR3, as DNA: TGTGCTAGCAGCTTAGTGGGGGGACCGAACACCGGGGAGCTGTTTTTT.

DNA of the CDR3: TGTGCCAGCAGTTCGCTGGGACTGAGGGACTACGAGCAGTACTTC. Its translation: CASSSLGLRDYEQYF. The chain has TRBV6-5 and TRBJ2-7; possible D gene TRBD2, 6 bases. The CDR3 loop spans 15 amino acids. Germline-derived CDR1 and CDR2 are MNHEY and SVGAGI. Between the trimmed V and J ends, which lost 4 bases and 3 bases, there was a span of 16 bases.

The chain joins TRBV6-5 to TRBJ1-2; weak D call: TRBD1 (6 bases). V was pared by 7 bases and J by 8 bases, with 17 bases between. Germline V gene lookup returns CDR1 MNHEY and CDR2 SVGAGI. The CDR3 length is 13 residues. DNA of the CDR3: TGTGCCAGCAAGGCAGGGGAGTATAAGGGCTACACCTTC. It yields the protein CASKAGEYKGYTF.

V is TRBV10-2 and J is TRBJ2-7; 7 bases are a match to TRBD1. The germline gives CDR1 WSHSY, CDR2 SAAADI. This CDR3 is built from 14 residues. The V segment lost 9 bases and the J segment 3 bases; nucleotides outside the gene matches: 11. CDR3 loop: CASSSGTDGYEQYF. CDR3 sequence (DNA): TGCGCCAGTTCTTCCGGGACAGATGGCTACGAGCAGTACTTC.

CDR3 DNA: TGTGCCACCAGCAGGAACCCACCGTCGACAGAAAACTATGGCTACACCTTC. Its protein product is CATSRNPPSTENYGYTF. The genes are TRBV15 and TRBJ1-2; D is perhaps TRBD1 (5 bases). Trimming removed 3 bases at V and 2 bases at J, with 19 bases between. The germline CDR1 and CDR2 sequences are LNHNV and YYDKDF (reference sequence). The CDR3 totals 17 residues.

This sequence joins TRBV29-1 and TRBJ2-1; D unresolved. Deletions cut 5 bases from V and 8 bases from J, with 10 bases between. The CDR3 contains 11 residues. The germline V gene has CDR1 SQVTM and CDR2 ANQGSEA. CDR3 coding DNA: TGCAGCGTTCGACTCACCGATGAGCAGTTCTTC. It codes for CSVRLTDEQFF.

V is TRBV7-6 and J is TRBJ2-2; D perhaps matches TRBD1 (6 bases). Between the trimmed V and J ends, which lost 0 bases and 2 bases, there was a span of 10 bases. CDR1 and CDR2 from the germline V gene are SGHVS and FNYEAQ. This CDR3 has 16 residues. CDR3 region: CASSLAYRDNTGELFF. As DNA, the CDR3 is TGTGCCAGCAGCTTAGCGTACAGGGACAACACCGGGGAGCTGTTTTTT.

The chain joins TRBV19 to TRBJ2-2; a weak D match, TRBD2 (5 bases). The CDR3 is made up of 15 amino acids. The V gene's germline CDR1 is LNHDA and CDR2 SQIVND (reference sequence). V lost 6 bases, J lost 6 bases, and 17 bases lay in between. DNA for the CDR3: TGTGCCAGTAGCTGGAGGACTGGCGGCGCCGGGGAGCTGTTTTTT. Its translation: CASSWRTGGAGELFF.

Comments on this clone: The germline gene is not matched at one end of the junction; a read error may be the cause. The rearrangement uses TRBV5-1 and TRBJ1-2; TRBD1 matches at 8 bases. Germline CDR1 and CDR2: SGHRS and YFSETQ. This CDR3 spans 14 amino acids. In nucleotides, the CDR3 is TGCGCCAGCAGCCCAGGGACAGGCTCCTATGGCTGCACCTTC. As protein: CASSPGTGSYGCTF.

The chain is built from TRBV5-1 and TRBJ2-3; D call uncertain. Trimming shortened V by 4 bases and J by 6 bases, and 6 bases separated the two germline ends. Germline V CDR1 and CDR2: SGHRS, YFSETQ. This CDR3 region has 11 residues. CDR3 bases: TGCGCCAGCAGCCGTGAGGATACGCAGTATTTT. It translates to CASSREDTQYF.